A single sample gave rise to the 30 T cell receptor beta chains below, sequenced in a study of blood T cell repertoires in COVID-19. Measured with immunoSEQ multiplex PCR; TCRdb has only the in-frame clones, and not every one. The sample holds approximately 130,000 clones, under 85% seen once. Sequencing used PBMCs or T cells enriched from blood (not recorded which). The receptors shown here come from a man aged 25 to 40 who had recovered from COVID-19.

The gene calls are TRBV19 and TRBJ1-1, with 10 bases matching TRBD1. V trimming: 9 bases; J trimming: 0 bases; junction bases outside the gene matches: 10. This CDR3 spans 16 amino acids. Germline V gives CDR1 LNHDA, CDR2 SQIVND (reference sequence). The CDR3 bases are TGTGCCAGCCTACGACAGGGGGCCTGGATGAACACTGAAGCTTTCTTT. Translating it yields CASLRQGAWMNTEAFF.

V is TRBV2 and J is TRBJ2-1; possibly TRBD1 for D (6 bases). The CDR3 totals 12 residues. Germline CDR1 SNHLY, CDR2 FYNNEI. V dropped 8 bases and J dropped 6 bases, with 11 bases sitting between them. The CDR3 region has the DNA TGTGCCAGCCTTAGGGACACCAATGAGCAGTTCTTC. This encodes CASLRDTNEQFF.

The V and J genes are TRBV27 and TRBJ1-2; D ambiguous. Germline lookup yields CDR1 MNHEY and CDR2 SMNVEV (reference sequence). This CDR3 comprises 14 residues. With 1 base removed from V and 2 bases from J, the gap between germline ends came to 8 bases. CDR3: CASSLFASNYGYTF. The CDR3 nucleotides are TGTGCCAGCAGTTTATTCGCGAGCAACTATGGCTACACCTTC.

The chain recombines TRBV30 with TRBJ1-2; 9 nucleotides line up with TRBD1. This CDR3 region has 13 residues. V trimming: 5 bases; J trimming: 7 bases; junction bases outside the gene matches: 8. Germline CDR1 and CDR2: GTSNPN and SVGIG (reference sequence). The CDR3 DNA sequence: TGTGCCTGGGGCTCGGGACAGGGCTCTGGCTACACCTTC. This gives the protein CAWGSGQGSGYTF. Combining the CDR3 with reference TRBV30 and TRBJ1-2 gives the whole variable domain SQTIHQWPATLVQPVGSPLSLECTVEGTSNPNLYWYRQAAGRGLQLLFYSVGIGQISSEVPQNLSASRPQDRQFILSSKKLLLSDSGFYLCAWGSGQGSGYTFGSGTRLTVV.

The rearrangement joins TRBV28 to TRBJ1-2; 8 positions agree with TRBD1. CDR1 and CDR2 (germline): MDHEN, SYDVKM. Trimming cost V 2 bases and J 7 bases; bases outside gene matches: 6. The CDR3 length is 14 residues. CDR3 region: CASSLTDRAGGYTF. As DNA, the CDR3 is TGTGCCAGCAGTTTAACGGACAGGGCGGGTGGCTACACCTTC.

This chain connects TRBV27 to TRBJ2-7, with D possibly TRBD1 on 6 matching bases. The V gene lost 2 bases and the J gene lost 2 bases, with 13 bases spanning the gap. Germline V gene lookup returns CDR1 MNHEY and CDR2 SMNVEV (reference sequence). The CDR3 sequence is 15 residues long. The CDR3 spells CASSLQWGLPYEQYF. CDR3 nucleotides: TGTGCCAGCAGTTTACAGTGGGGGCTCCCCTACGAGCAGTACTTC.

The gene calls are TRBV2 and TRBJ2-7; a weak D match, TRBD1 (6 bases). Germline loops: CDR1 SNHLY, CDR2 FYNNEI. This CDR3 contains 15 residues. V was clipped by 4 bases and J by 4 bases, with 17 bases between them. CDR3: CASSASRGPSYEQYF. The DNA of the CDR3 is TGTGCCAGCAGTGCAAGCAGGGGTCCCTCATACGAGCAGTACTTC.

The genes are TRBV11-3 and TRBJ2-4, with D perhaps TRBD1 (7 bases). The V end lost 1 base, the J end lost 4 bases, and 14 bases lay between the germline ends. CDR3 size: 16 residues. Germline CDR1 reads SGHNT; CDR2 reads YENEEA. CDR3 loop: CASSLGGGTDKNIQYF. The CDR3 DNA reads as TGTGCCAGCAGCTTAGGCGGAGGGACAGATAAAAACATTCAGTACTTC.

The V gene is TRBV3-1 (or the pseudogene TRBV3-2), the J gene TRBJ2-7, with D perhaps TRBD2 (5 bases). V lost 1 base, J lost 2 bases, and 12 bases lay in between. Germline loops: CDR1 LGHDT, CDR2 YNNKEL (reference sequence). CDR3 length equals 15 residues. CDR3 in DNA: TGTGCCAGCAGCCAAGGACTACACGGAGCCTACGAGCAGTACTTC. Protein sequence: CASSQGLHGAYEQYF.

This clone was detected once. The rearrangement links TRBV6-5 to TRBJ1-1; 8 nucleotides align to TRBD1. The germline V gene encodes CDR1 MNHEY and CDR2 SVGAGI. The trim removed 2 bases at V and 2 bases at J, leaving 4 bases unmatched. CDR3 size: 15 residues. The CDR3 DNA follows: TGTGCCAGCAGTTACAACAGGGGGTCTAACACTGAAGCTTTCTTT. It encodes CASSYNRGSNTEAFF.

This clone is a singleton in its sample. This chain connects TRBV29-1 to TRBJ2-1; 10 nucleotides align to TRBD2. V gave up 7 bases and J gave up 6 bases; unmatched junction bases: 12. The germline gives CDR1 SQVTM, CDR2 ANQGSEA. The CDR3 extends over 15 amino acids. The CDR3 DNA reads TGCAGCGCCGGGGGGATAGCGGGAGGACTCAATGAGCAGTTCTTC. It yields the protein CSAGGIAGGLNEQFF.

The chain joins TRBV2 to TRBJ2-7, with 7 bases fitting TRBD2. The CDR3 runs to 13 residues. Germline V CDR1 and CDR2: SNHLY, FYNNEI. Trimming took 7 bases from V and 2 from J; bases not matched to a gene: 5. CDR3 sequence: CASIDGGTYEQYF. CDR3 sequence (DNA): TGTGCCAGCATAGACGGGGGGACCTACGAGCAGTACTTC.

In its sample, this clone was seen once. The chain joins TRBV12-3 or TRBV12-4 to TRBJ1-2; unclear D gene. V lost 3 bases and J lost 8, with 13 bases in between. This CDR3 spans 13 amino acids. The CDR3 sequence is CASSLKLGGGYTF. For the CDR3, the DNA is TGTGCCAGCAGTTTGAAACTTGGAGGCGGCTACACCTTC.

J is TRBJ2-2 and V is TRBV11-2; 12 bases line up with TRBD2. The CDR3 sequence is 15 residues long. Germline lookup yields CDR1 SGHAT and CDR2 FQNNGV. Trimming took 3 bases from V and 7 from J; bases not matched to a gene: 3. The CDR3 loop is CASSLTSGSNGELFF. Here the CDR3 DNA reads TGTGCCAGCAGCTTGACTAGCGGGAGTAACGGGGAGCTGTTTTTT.

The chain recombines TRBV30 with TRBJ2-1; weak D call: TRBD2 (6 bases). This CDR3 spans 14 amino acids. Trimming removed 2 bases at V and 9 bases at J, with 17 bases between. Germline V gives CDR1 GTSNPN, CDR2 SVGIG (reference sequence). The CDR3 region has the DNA TGTGCCTGGAGTCCGGGACTCACCCTTACTGAGCAGTTCTTC. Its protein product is CAWSPGLTLTEQFF.

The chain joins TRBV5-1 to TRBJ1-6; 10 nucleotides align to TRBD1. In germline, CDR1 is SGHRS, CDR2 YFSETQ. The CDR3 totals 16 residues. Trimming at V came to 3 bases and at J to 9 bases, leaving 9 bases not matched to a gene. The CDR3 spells CASSSGTGEVSSPLHF. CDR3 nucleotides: TGCGCCAGCAGCTCGGGGACAGGGGAAGTGAGTTCACCCCTCCACTTT. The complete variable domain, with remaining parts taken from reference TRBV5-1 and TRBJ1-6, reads KAGVTQTPRYLIKTRGQQVTLSCSPISGHRSVSWYQQTPGQGLQFLFEYFSETQRNKGNFPGRFSGRQFSNSRSEMNVSTLELGDSALYLCASSSGTGEVSSPLHFGNGTRLTVT.

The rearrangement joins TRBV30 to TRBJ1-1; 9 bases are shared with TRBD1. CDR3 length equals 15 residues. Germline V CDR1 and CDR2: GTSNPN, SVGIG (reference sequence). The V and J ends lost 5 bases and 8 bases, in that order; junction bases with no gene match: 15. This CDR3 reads CAWDTRGQGKDEAFF. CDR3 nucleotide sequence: TGTGCCTGGGACACGCGGGGACAGGGTAAAGACGAAGCTTTCTTT.

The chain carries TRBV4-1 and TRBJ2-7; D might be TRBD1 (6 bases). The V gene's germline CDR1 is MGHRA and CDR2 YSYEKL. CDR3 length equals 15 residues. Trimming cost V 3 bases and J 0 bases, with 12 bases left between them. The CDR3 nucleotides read TGCGCCAGCAGCCAGGAACACAGGGCCTCCTACGAGCAGTACTTC. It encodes CASSQEHRASYEQYF.

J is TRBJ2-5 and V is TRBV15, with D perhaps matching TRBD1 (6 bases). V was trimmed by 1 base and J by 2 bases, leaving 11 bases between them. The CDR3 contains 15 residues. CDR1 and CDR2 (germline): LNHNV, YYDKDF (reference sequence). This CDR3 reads CATSRGGTKQETQYF. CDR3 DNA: TGTGCCACCAGCAGAGGGGGGACAAAACAAGAGACCCAGTACTTC.

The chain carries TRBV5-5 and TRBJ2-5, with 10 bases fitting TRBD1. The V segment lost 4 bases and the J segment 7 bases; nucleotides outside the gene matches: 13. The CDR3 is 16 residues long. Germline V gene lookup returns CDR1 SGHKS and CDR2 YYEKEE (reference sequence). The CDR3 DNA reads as TGTGCCAGCAGCCCCTCCGGGACAGGGGTGTTAGGGACCCAGTACTTC. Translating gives CASSPSGTGVLGTQYF.

CDR3 nucleotides: TGTGCCAGCAGTCCCCAGTTCAGTAGCGGGGGGAACACCGGGGAGCTGTTTTTT. Translation gives CASSPQFSSGGNTGELFF. The chain combines TRBV27 with TRBJ2-2; TRBD2 aligns across 9 bases. The germline CDR1 and CDR2 sequences are MNHEY and SMNVEV (reference sequence). The CDR3 contains 18 residues. J was trimmed by 1 base and V by 5 bases; bases with no gene match: 11.

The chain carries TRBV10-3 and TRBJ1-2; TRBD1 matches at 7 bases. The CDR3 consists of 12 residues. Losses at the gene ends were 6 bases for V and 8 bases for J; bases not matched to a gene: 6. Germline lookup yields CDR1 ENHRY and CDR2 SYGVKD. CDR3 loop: CAISPRQGGYTF. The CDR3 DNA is TGTGCCATCAGCCCAAGACAGGGCGGCTACACCTTC.

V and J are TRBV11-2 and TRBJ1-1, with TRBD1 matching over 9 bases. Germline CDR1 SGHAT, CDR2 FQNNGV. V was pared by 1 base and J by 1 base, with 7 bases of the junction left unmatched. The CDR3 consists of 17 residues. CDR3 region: CASSLVGTGLANTEAFF. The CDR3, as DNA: TGTGCCAGCAGCTTAGTCGGGACAGGGTTGGCGAACACTGAAGCTTTCTTT.

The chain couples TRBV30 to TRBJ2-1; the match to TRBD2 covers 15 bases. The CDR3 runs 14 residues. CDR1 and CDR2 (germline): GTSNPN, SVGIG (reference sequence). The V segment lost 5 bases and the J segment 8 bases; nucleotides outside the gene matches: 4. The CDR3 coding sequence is TGTGCCTGGGGGACTAGCGGGAGGCTCCATGAGCAGTTCTTC. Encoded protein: CAWGTSGRLHEQFF.

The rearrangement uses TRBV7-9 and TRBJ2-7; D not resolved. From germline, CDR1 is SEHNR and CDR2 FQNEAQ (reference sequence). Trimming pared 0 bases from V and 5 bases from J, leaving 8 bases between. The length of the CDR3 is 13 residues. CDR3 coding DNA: TGTGCCAGCAGCTTAGCTCAGTCCAACGAGCAGTACTTC. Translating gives CASSLAQSNEQYF.

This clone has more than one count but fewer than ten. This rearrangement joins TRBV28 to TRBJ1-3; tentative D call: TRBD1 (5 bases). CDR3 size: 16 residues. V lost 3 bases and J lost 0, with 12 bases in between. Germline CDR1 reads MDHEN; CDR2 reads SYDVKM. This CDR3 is CASSLGGLNSGNTIYF. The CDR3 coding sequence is TGTGCCAGCAGTTTGGGGGGGTTGAACTCTGGAAACACCATATATTTT.

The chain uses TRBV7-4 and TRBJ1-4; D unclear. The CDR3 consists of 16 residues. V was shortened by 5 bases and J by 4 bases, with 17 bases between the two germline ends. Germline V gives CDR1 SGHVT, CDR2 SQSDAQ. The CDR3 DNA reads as TGTGCCAGCAGCCCCGTTGAGGGTTTGATTAATGAAAAACTGTTTTTT. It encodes CASSPVEGLINEKLFF. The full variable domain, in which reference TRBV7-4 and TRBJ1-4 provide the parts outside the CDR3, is GAGVSQSPRYKVAKRGRDVALRCDSISGHVTLYWYRQTLGQGSEVLTYSQSDAQRDKSGRPSGRFSAERPERSVSTLKIQRTEQGDSAVYLCASSPVEGLINEKLFFGSGTQLSVL.

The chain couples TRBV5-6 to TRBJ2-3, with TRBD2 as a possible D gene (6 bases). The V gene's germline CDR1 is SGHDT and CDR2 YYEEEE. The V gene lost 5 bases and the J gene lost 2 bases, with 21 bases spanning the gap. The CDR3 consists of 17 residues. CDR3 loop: CASSLSGLKKATDTQYF. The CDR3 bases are TGTGCCAGCAGTCTATCGGGACTCAAAAAAGCCACAGATACGCAGTATTTT.

The CDR3 nucleotides are TGTGCCAGCAGCTCGGACACCAACACTGAAGCTTTCTTT. Amino acids: CASSSDTNTEAFF. The V call is TRBV5-5, the J call TRBJ1-1, with D possibly TRBD1 on 5 matching bases. Germline CDR1 is SGHKS and CDR2 is YYEKEE (reference sequence). With 3 bases removed from V and 2 bases from J, the gap between germline ends came to 8 bases. CDR3 length: 13 amino acids.

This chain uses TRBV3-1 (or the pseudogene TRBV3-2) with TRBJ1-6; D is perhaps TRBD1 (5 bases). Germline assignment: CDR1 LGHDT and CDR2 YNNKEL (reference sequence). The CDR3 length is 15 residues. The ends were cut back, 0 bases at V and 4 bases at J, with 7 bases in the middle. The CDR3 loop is CASSQDGTYNSPLHF. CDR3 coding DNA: TGTGCCAGCAGCCAAGATGGGACTTATAATTCACCCCTCCACTTT.